What follows describes a single T cell receptor (beta chain). These data are taken from a study of shared clonotypes between healthy human individuals. The length of the CDR3 is 13 residues. Trimming removed 6 bases at V and 8 bases at J, with 13 bases between. Per germline, CDR1 MNHNS and CDR2 SASEGT. Assay: immunoSEQ multiplex PCR; the TCRdb copy retains only in-frame clones and omits some. The table has about 2 million clones, roughly 96% seen once. This receptor was taken from a man aged 18 to 29 in good health. Specimen: naive CD4+ T cells sorted from blood. The sample's subset: CD45RA+ positively selected. V gene TRBV6-1 combines with J gene TRBJ2-2, with D uncertain. In DNA form, the CDR3 reads TGTGCCAGCAGCCCTACCACGCCTGGGGAGCTGTTTTTT. This codes for CASSPTTPGELFF.